The 26 T cell receptor beta chains in this list originate from one sample, sequenced in a study of sequential checkpoint blockade in melanoma. Measured with immunoSEQ multiplex PCR; TCRdb has only the in-frame clones, and not every one. The sample yields thousands of clones, approximately 81% seen once. As to treatment: randomized to nivolumab then ipilimumab (arm A) or the reverse (arm B). The sequencing here drew on CD8+ T cells sorted from blood (inferred from file names), taken from a patient given nivolumab and ipilimumab in sequence. Receptors were obtained from a human donor with melanoma.

Relative to its sample, this clone is large (0.1 to 1%). The J gene is TRBJ1-1, the V gene TRBV30; maybe TRBD1 (6 bases). Trimming left V 5 bases short and J 3 bases short, with 13 bases between. The CDR3 has 13 amino acids. From germline, CDR1 is GTSNPN and CDR2 SVGIG (reference sequence). CDR3 sequence: CAWDTGMDTEAFF. The CDR3 DNA reads TGTGCCTGGGATACAGGGATGGACACTGAAGCTTTCTTT.

The chain uses TRBV11-2 and TRBJ2-4; D uncertain. The CDR3 contains 15 residues. Trimming removed 5 bases from V and 0 bases from J, with 11 bases in between. Germline V gene sequence: CDR1 SGHAT, CDR2 FQNNGV. CDR3 sequence: CASSPDPVAKNIQYF. In DNA form, the CDR3 reads TGTGCCAGCAGCCCAGATCCCGTAGCCAAAAACATTCAGTACTTC.

This chain connects TRBV30 to TRBJ1-1; TRBD1 aligns across 7 bases. Germline assignment: CDR1 GTSNPN and CDR2 SVGIG (reference sequence). The V and J ends lost 4 bases and 5 bases, in that order; junction bases with no gene match: 13. There are 15 residues in the CDR3. The CDR3 DNA follows: TGTGCCTGGAATCCAACAGGGGCACCGTGGACTGAAGCTTTCTTT. It codes for CAWNPTGAPWTEAFF.

The chain carries TRBV4-3 and TRBJ2-7, with TRBD1 matching 7 bases. The junction had 8 bases not matched to a gene; V was cut back by 0 bases and J by 6 bases. Germline CDR1 is LGHNA and CDR2 is YSLEER. The CDR3 is made up of 15 amino acids. The CDR3: CASSQDRDRAREQYF. The DNA of the CDR3 is TGCGCCAGCAGCCAAGATAGAGACAGGGCCCGCGAGCAGTACTTC.

V usage is TRBV4-3 and J usage is TRBJ2-1, with a tentative D call TRBD2 (6 bases). The V end was cut by 0 bases, the J end by 6 bases, with 12 bases between. The CDR3 is 15 amino acids. In germline, CDR1 is LGHNA, CDR2 YSLEER. This chain's CDR3 is CASSQEGAEGNEQFF. The CDR3 bases are TGCGCCAGCAGCCAAGAAGGGGCGGAGGGCAATGAGCAGTTCTTC.

This sequence joins TRBV6-5 and TRBJ2-1; perhaps TRBD2 as D (5 bases). V lost 5 bases and J lost 10, with 12 bases in between. The CDR3 has 12 amino acids. The germline gives CDR1 MNHEY, CDR2 SVGAGI. Written as DNA, the CDR3 is TGTGCCAGCAGTGATGGACGGGAAGAGCAGTTCTTC. Amino acids: CASSDGREEQFF.

This rearrangement joins TRBV18 to TRBJ2-1, with a possible D match to TRBD1 (6 bases). Germline CDR1 and CDR2: KGHSH and LQKENI. Deletions cut 6 bases from V and 7 bases from J, with 13 bases between. The CDR3 is made up of 13 amino acids. CDR3 nucleotides: TGTGCCAGCTCCAGGTACAGGGATAATGAGCAGTTCTTC. This translates into CASSRYRDNEQFF.

This clone was seen only a few times. This rearrangement joins TRBV28 to TRBJ2-7; D not certain. Germline V gives CDR1 MDHEN, CDR2 SYDVKM. Trimming pared 4 bases from V and 2 bases from J, leaving 15 bases between. The CDR3 loop spans 15 amino acids. The CDR3 loop is CASSSLQMITYEQYF. Written as DNA, the CDR3 is TGTGCCAGCAGTTCGTTACAGATGATAACCTACGAGCAGTACTTC.

Worth noting for this clone: The missing conserved phenylalanine or tryptophan at the end of this CDR3 makes a read error likely. The chain links TRBV6-6 to TRBJ1-1; TRBD1 is a possible D gene (6 bases). V was clipped by 2 bases and J by 7 bases, with 8 bases between them. CDR3 length: 12 amino acids. Germline CDR1 MNHNY, CDR2 SVGAGI (reference sequence). The chain's CDR3 is CASSYGGGEAFL. The CDR3 DNA reads TGTGCCAGCAGTTACGGGGGCGGTGAAGCTTTCCTT.

The CDR3 here is CASSQGNRIYEQYF. DNA of the CDR3: TGCGCCAGCAGCCAAGGGAACAGAATCTACGAGCAGTACTTC. This chain uses TRBV4-1 with TRBJ2-7; D unresolved. Germline CDR1 MGHRA, CDR2 YSYEKL. CDR3 size: 14 residues. V gave up 1 base and J gave up 3 bases, with 10 bases separating them.

V usage is TRBV6-5 and J usage is TRBJ1-2; 9 bases are a match to TRBD1. V lost 7 bases and J lost 3; bases outside the gene matches: 9. CDR1 and CDR2 (germline): MNHEY, SVGAGI. This CDR3 comprises 15 residues. CDR3 protein: CASKDNRGLYYGYTF. DNA for the CDR3: TGTGCCAGCAAAGATAACAGGGGGCTGTACTATGGCTACACCTTC.

This clone was seen only a few times. This rearrangement joins TRBV4-3 to TRBJ2-1, with TRBD2 matching over 15 bases. The CDR3 has 16 amino acids. Trimming took 0 bases from V and 7 from J; bases not matched to a gene: 1. Germline V CDR1 and CDR2: LGHNA, YSLEER. Here the CDR3 DNA reads TGCGCCAGCAGCCAAGATGGGACTAGCGGGGGGAATGAGCAGTTCTTC. Amino acids: CASSQDGTSGGNEQFF.

The chain has TRBV18 and TRBJ2-7; a possible D gene is TRBD1 (7 bases). CDR1 is KGHSH, CDR2 LQKENI, per germline. This CDR3 region has 15 residues. Trimming cost V 0 bases and J 2 bases, with 11 bases left between them. This chain's CDR3 is CASSPPTGTPYEQYF. CDR3 nucleotides: TGTGCCAGCTCACCACCGACAGGGACTCCCTACGAGCAGTACTTC.

The genes are TRBV27 and TRBJ2-3, with a weak D call TRBD1 (6 bases). V lost 5 bases to trimming and J lost 2 bases, with 11 bases between them. The V gene's germline CDR1 is MNHEY and CDR2 SMNVEV (reference sequence). This CDR3 contains 14 residues. The CDR3 is CASSIGQFTDTQYF. In nucleotides, the CDR3 is TGTGCCAGCAGTATAGGACAGTTCACAGATACGCAGTATTTT.

V and J are TRBV27 and TRBJ2-1; TRBD2 agrees at 9 bases. The V gene end was trimmed by 5 bases and the J gene end by 2 bases; junction bases not matched to a gene: 7. Germline loops: CDR1 MNHEY, CDR2 SMNVEV (reference sequence). This CDR3 comprises 16 residues. The CDR3 loop is CASSNSGRGAYNEQFF. The CDR3 DNA sequence: TGTGCCAGCAGTAATAGCGGGAGAGGGGCCTACAATGAGCAGTTCTTC.

The V and J genes are TRBV19 and TRBJ2-1; 8 nucleotides agree with TRBD1. CDR3 length equals 13 residues. Germline V gives CDR1 LNHDA, CDR2 SQIVND (reference sequence). The V gene end was trimmed by 11 bases and the J gene end by 6 bases; junction bases not matched to a gene: 9. In DNA, the CDR3 is TGTGCCGGTGGCCGGGACAGGTTCAATGAGCAGTTCTTC. It encodes CAGGRDRFNEQFF.

In its sample, this clone was seen once. The J gene is TRBJ2-1, the V gene TRBV7-9; 10 nucleotides match TRBD1. Germline values: CDR1 SEHNR, CDR2 FQNEAQ (reference sequence). V trimming: 4 bases; J trimming: 6 bases; junction bases outside the gene matches: 6. The CDR3 sequence is 15 residues long. CDR3 DNA sequence: TGTGCCAGCAGCTCCCGACAGGGGGCGGGCAATGAGCAGTTCTTC. This translates into CASSSRQGAGNEQFF.

The V and J genes are TRBV6-1 and TRBJ2-1, with 15 bases that match TRBD2. Germline values: CDR1 MNHNS, CDR2 SASEGT. The CDR3 runs 17 residues. After removal of 4 bases from V and 5 bases from J, the junction contained 6 bases not matched to a gene. CDR3 residues: CASSGTSGGASHNEQFF. As DNA, the CDR3 is TGTGCCAGCAGTGGGACTAGCGGGGGGGCCAGCCACAATGAGCAGTTCTTC.

The chain couples TRBV4-1 to TRBJ2-3; a possible D gene is TRBD2 (7 bases). V lost 1 base to trimming and J lost 0 bases, with 11 bases between them. The CDR3 totals 16 residues. The germline gives CDR1 MGHRA, CDR2 YSYEKL. CDR3 sequence: CASSQGRGPSTDTQYF. CDR3 DNA sequence: TGCGCCAGCAGCCAAGGGCGGGGGCCTAGCACAGATACGCAGTATTTT.

The chain recombines TRBV5-6 with TRBJ1-5, with 8 positions matching TRBD1. The CDR3 contains 15 residues. V shed 1 base and J 4 bases; nucleotides not matched to a gene: 4. From germline, CDR1 is SGHDT and CDR2 YYEEEE. The CDR3 region is CASSLTGGWNQPQHF. In DNA, the CDR3 is TGTGCCAGCAGCTTGACAGGGGGGTGGAATCAGCCCCAGCATTTT.

The V gene is TRBV4-3, the J gene TRBJ1-4, with TRBD1 matching over 7 bases. The CDR3 consists of 15 residues. Losses at the gene ends were 1 base for V and 7 bases for J; bases not matched to a gene: 6. Germline V gene sequence: CDR1 LGHNA, CDR2 YSLEER. CDR3 DNA: TGCGCCAGCAGCCAAGCTGGGACAGAGCCTGAAAAACTGTTTTTT. Translating gives CASSQAGTEPEKLFF.

The chain carries TRBV7-9 and TRBJ2-3; D is perhaps TRBD1 (6 bases). The CDR3 consists of 18 residues. Trimming took 3 bases from V and 1 from J, leaving 20 bases between them. CDR1 and CDR2 from the germline V gene are SEHNR and FQNEAQ (reference sequence). CDR3: CASSFLRDRGCCTDTQYF. The CDR3 nucleotides are TGTGCCAGCAGCTTTCTGAGAGATAGGGGGTGCTGCACAGATACGCAGTATTTT.

This chain uses TRBV30 with TRBJ2-1, with no clear D. The CDR3 has 13 residues. Germline-derived CDR1 and CDR2 are GTSNPN and SVGIG (reference sequence). V lost 1 base, J lost 3 bases, and 7 bases lay in between. CDR3 sequence reads: CAWSGTNYNEQFF. In DNA form, the CDR3 reads TGTGCCTGGAGTGGTACTAACTACAATGAGCAGTTCTTC. Complete variable domain (other parts from reference TRBV30 and TRBJ2-1): SQTIHQWPATLVQPVGSPLSLECTVEGTSNPNLYWYRQAAGRGLQLLFYSVGIGQISSEVPQNLSASRPQDRQFILSSKKLLLSDSGFYLCAWSGTNYNEQFFGPGTRLTVL.

The J gene is TRBJ1-6, the V gene TRBV9; D is undetermined. This CDR3 is built from 13 residues. The V and J ends lost 4 bases and 8 bases respectively, with 10 bases between them. CDR1 and CDR2 from the germline V gene are SGDLS and YYNGEE. The chain's CDR3 is CASSPGSYSPLHF. CDR3 DNA: TGTGCCAGCAGCCCGGGGTCCTATTCACCCCTCCACTTT.

The chain recombines TRBV6-5 with TRBJ2-7, with 13 nucleotides matching TRBD2. The CDR3 length is 14 residues. Per germline, CDR1 MNHEY and CDR2 SVGAGI. V dropped 5 bases and J dropped 4; count of bases not matched to a gene: 2. The CDR3, as DNA: TGTGCCAGCAGTGAGGGACTAGCGGGGTACGAGCAGTACTTC. Protein sequence: CASSEGLAGYEQYF.

This chain connects TRBV7-9 to TRBJ2-5, with a possible D match to TRBD1 (5 bases). The CDR3 sequence is 12 residues long. V was clipped by 3 bases and J by 5 bases, with 7 bases between them. The germline CDR1 and CDR2 sequences are SEHNR and FQNEAQ (reference sequence). CDR3 DNA sequence: TGTGCCAGCAGCTTCCAGGGTGAGACCCAGTACTTC. Protein product: CASSFQGETQYF.